The 20 T cell receptor beta chains given below trace back to one sample, sequenced in a study of blood T cell repertoires in COVID-19. This table comes from immunoSEQ multiplex PCR, and its TCRdb copy is limited to in-frame clones, with some not included. The sample shows 75,000 to 100,000 clones, 85% to 90% of them seen only once. Sequencing used peripheral blood. These TCRs come from a human donor in a cohort sampled during active COVID-19.

The rearrangement uses TRBV2 and TRBJ2-6; unclear D gene. This CDR3 comprises 16 residues. The germline V gene encodes CDR1 SNHLY and CDR2 FYNNEI. With 0 bases removed from V and 4 bases from J, the gap between germline ends came to 10 bases. The CDR3 loop is CASSEAVVLGANVLTF. In nucleotides, the CDR3 is TGTGCCAGCAGTGAAGCTGTCGTCTTGGGGGCCAACGTCCTGACTTTC.

For the CDR3, the DNA is TGTGCCAGCAGCCAAGGACTAGCGGTTTCCTACAATGAGCAGTTCTTC. It yields the protein CASSQGLAVSYNEQFF. The chain employs TRBV14 and TRBJ2-1; the match to TRBD2 covers 9 bases. Germline CDR1 is SGHDN and CDR2 is FVKESK. The CDR3 extends over 16 amino acids. V lost 1 base and J lost 1; bases outside the gene matches: 2.

The chain combines TRBV11-2 with TRBJ1-6; a weak D match, TRBD1 (6 bases). V dropped 5 bases and J dropped 4 bases, with 12 bases sitting between them. The CDR3 runs 15 residues. Germline CDR1 is SGHAT and CDR2 is FQNNGV. The CDR3 DNA reads as TGTGCCAGCAGCCCTTGGGGGCGTTATAATTCACCCCTCCACTTT. Its translation: CASSPWGRYNSPLHF.

The chain recombines TRBV11-2 with TRBJ1-2; D is uncertain. CDR1 and CDR2 (germline): SGHAT, FQNNGV. The germline V and J ends were trimmed by 2 bases and 4 bases, with 8 bases remaining between them. The CDR3 totals 13 residues. For the CDR3, the DNA is TGTGCCAGCAGCTTACAAGGGAGCTATGGCTACACCTTC. This gives the protein CASSLQGSYGYTF.

The rearrangement uses TRBV5-5 and TRBJ2-3; D remains ambiguous. The CDR3 contains 16 residues. The ends were cut back, 0 bases at V and 4 bases at J, with 15 bases in the middle. The V gene's germline CDR1 is SGHKS and CDR2 YYEKEE (reference sequence). In DNA form, the CDR3 reads TGTGCCAGCAGCTTGGGGTGGCAGGCTGCCGCAGATACGCAGTATTTT. This encodes CASSLGWQAAADTQYF.

The chain recombines TRBV12-3 or TRBV12-4 with TRBJ2-7; TRBD1 matches 8 bases. The CDR3 sequence is 13 residues long. The V and J ends lost 6 bases and 3 bases, in that order; junction bases with no gene match: 4. The CDR3 DNA sequence: TGTGCCAGCAGGACAGGGGTCAGCTACGAGCAGTACTTC. As protein: CASRTGVSYEQYF.

The V and J genes are TRBV19 and TRBJ1-5; TRBD1 might be the D (5 bases). The germline V gene encodes CDR1 LNHDA and CDR2 SQIVND (reference sequence). The CDR3 is 16 residues long. V shed 3 bases and J shed 0 bases, with 12 bases lying between them. The CDR3 DNA is TGTGCCAGTAGTATCGTAGGGGCCCGTAGCAATCAGCCCCAGCATTTT. It specifies CASSIVGARSNQPQHF. Using reference TRBV19 and TRBJ1-5 for the parts outside the CDR3, the full variable domain is DGGITQSPKYLFRKEGQNVTLSCEQNLNHDAMYWYRQDPGQGLRLIYYSQIVNDFQKGDIAEGYSVSREKKESFPLTVTSAQKNPTAFYLCASSIVGARSNQPQHFGDGTRLSIL.

The chain carries TRBV7-2 and TRBJ2-1; TRBD2 matches at 11 bases. The CDR3 runs to 14 residues. Germline V CDR1 and CDR2: SGHTA, FQGNSA. V lost 2 bases and J lost 10; bases outside the gene matches: 4. This CDR3 is CASSLTSGRPEQFF. The DNA of the CDR3 is TGTGCCAGCAGCTTAACTAGCGGGAGACCCGAGCAGTTCTTC.

The chain links TRBV3-1 (or the pseudogene TRBV3-2) to TRBJ1-5, with TRBD1 as a possible D gene (6 bases). Germline CDR1 and CDR2: LGHDT and YNNKEL (reference sequence). V lost 0 bases to trimming and J lost 9 bases, with 15 bases between them. This CDR3 comprises 15 residues. The CDR3, as DNA: TGTGCCAGCAGCCAAGACTCGACAGGAGGAAGGCCCCAGCATTTT. The encoded protein is CASSQDSTGGRPQHF.

The V and J genes are TRBV2 and TRBJ2-1; 12 bases agree with TRBD2. The germline CDR1 and CDR2 sequences are SNHLY and FYNNEI. CDR3 size: 15 residues. After removal of 7 bases from V and 7 bases from J, the junction contained 8 bases not matched to a gene. The DNA for the CDR3 is TGTGCCAGCATTCTCGGACTAGCGGGGTTGAATGAGCAGTTCTTC. Protein product: CASILGLAGLNEQFF.

V gene TRBV3-1 (or the pseudogene TRBV3-2) combines with J gene TRBJ1-4, with D perhaps matching TRBD1 (5 bases). The CDR3 has 16 residues. Looked up from germline, CDR1 is LGHDT and CDR2 is YNNKEL (reference sequence). V was clipped by 6 bases and J by 10 bases, with 24 bases between them. The CDR3 here is CASRQSGARWGAKLFF. The DNA for the CDR3 is TGTGCCAGCAGACAAAGCGGGGCAAGGTGGGGCGCAAAACTGTTTTTT.

V gene TRBV7-9 combines with J gene TRBJ2-3; 15 bases line up with TRBD2. V gave up 4 bases and J gave up 9 bases; unmatched junction bases: 11. Per the germline V gene, CDR1 is SEHNR and CDR2 is FQNEAQ (reference sequence). This CDR3 has 17 amino acids. In DNA, the CDR3 is TGTGCCAGCAGCTCCACCGGGACTAGCGGGAGGATTGTGACGCAGTATTTT. It yields the protein CASSSTGTSGRIVTQYF.

This clone was counted a single time. V usage is TRBV2 and J usage is TRBJ1-6; 7 nucleotides match TRBD1. The germline V gene encodes CDR1 SNHLY and CDR2 FYNNEI. CDR3 length equals 14 residues. V shed 6 bases and J 9 bases; nucleotides not matched to a gene: 8. The CDR3 protein is CASRSTGQGSPLHF. The DNA of the CDR3 is TGTGCCAGCAGGTCGACAGGGCAAGGTTCACCCCTCCACTTT.

The chain employs TRBV28 and TRBJ1-5, with 9 bases lining up with TRBD1. This CDR3 has 13 amino acids. With 7 bases clipped from V and 4 bases from J, the junction kept 2 bases outside the gene matches. Germline assignment: CDR1 MDHEN and CDR2 SYDVKM. The CDR3 sequence is CASMDRGNQPQHF. DNA for the CDR3: TGTGCCAGCATGGACAGGGGAAATCAGCCCCAGCATTTT.

This clone appeared a single time. V and J are TRBV3-1 (or the pseudogene TRBV3-2) and TRBJ1-2; D is possibly TRBD1 (6 bases). The CDR3 has 15 residues. Trimming pared 2 bases from V and 6 bases from J, leaving 16 bases between. Germline V CDR1 and CDR2: LGHDT, YNNKEL (reference sequence). The chain's CDR3 is CASSQLGGGADGYTF. For the CDR3, the DNA is TGTGCCAGCAGCCAACTGGGGGGGGGCGCGGATGGCTACACCTTC.

This chain joins TRBV29-1 and TRBJ1-2; no clear D gene. This CDR3 is built from 11 residues. CDR1 is SQVTM and CDR2 is ANQGSEA in the germline V gene. V lost 5 bases, J lost 6 bases, and 10 bases lay in between. CDR3 protein: CSVLGEDGYTF. The CDR3 region has the DNA TGCAGCGTTCTGGGTGAGGATGGCTACACCTTC.

Only a few counts were recorded for this clone. This rearrangement joins TRBV7-8 to TRBJ1-5; D uncertain. The CDR3 runs to 15 residues. Germline CDR1 is SGHVS and CDR2 is FQNEAQ. Trimming stripped 2 bases from V and 3 bases from J, with 11 bases between. CDR3 in DNA: TGTGCCAGCAGCTTACGGGAGGCCTACAATCAGCCCCAGCATTTT. This encodes CASSLREAYNQPQHF.

The V and J genes are TRBV28 and TRBJ1-1, with D possibly TRBD1 on 5 matching bases. Per germline, CDR1 MDHEN and CDR2 SYDVKM. The CDR3 has 14 residues. The V gene lost 3 bases and the J gene lost 0 bases, with 8 bases spanning the gap. The CDR3 DNA reads as TGTGCCAGCAGTTTCGCAGGGTTGAACACTGAAGCTTTCTTT. Translating it yields CASSFAGLNTEAFF.

The chain couples TRBV3-1 (or the pseudogene TRBV3-2) to TRBJ1-2; TRBD1 agrees at 10 bases. Germline V lookup: CDR1 LGHDT, CDR2 YNNKEL (reference sequence). CDR3 size: 14 residues. Unmatched junction bases numbered 5, after V lost 2 bases and J lost 8 bases. The CDR3 protein is CASSQRDRGTGYTF. CDR3 nucleotides: TGTGCCAGCAGCCAACGGGACAGGGGAACAGGCTACACCTTC.

This CDR3 reads CASSDARGGSYNEQFF. The CDR3 DNA follows: TGTGCCAGCAGCGACGCGCGGGGGGGCTCCTACAATGAGCAGTTCTTC. The V and J genes are TRBV5-4 and TRBJ2-1; 9 bases match TRBD2. CDR3 size: 16 residues. Per the germline V gene, CDR1 is SGHNT and CDR2 is YYREEE (reference sequence). V shed 4 bases and J 0 bases; nucleotides not matched to a gene: 5.